This T cell receptor beta chain was found in a study of blood T cell repertoires in COVID-19. Study in general: Samples representing acute and convalescent COVID-19 were sourced from the United States, Italy and Spain.

This clone was counted once. This CDR3 is built from 15 residues. Per germline, CDR1 ENHRY and CDR2 SYGVKD. V lost 6 bases and J lost 1, with 15 bases in between. This table comes from immunoSEQ multiplex PCR, and its TCRdb copy is limited to in-frame clones, with some not included. The data hold approximately 50,000 clones, with around 79% observed a single time. Sequencing used peripheral blood. V usage is TRBV10-3 and J usage is TRBJ1-2; D remains ambiguous. This sequence was found in a man between 65 and 85 years old with acute or convalescent COVID-19. The CDR3 loop is CAISEGNSINYGYTF. The CDR3 bases are TGTGCCATCAGCGAAGGTAACAGCATTAACTATGGCTACACCTTC.